Shown below are 9 T cell receptor beta chains from a single sample sequenced in a study of blood T cell repertoires in COVID-19. TCRdb keeps only in-frame clones here, not all; method: immunoSEQ multiplex PCR. Among 85,000 to 130,000 clones listed, 84% were seen once. Sequenced input: peripheral blood. The receptors originated from a man aged 55 to 70 with acute or convalescent COVID-19.

The J gene is TRBJ1-5, the V gene TRBV6-6; possibly TRBD1 for D (5 bases). This CDR3 is 13 amino acids long. Germline lookup yields CDR1 MNHNY and CDR2 SVGAGI (reference sequence). The germline V and J ends were trimmed by 6 bases and 7 bases, with 13 bases remaining between them. The CDR3 coding sequence is TGTGCCAGCAGACAGGCGCTGGAGCAGCCCCAGCATTTT. Translation: CASRQALEQPQHF.

This clone has at least ten counts. V gene TRBV2 combines with J gene TRBJ2-7, with 7 bases that match TRBD2. This CDR3 is built from 18 residues. Germline V gene sequence: CDR1 SNHLY, CDR2 FYNNEI. Trimming cost V 3 bases and J 1 base; bases outside gene matches: 15. DNA for the CDR3: TGTGCCAGCAGTGACCTGGGGCGGGGACCGCGGGAGTCCTACGAGCAGTACTTC. It translates to CASSDLGRGPRESYEQYF. Drawing the rest from reference TRBV2 and TRBJ2-7, the complete variable domain is EPEVTQTPSHQVTQMGQEVILRCVPISNHLYFYWYRQILGQKVEFLVSFYNNEISEKSEIFDDQFSVERPDGSNFTLKIRSTKLEDSAMYFCASSDLGRGPRESYEQYFGPGTRLTVT.

The V gene is TRBV12-3 or TRBV12-4, the J gene TRBJ2-1; D may be TRBD2 (6 bases). This CDR3 is built from 12 residues. The ends were cut back, 8 bases at V and 8 bases at J, with 13 bases in the middle. The CDR3: CASRGGAHEQFF. The DNA for the CDR3 is TGTGCCAGCCGAGGAGGGGCGCATGAGCAGTTCTTC.

The table lists this clone with a count of one. The chain combines TRBV11-3 with TRBJ1-1; 7 nucleotides agree with TRBD1. V shed 6 bases, J shed 1 base, and the junction held 5 bases outside the gene matches. In germline, CDR1 is SGHNT, CDR2 YENEEA. The CDR3 is 14 amino acids. The CDR3 here is CASRDRVGNTEAFF. The CDR3 bases are TGTGCCAGCAGAGACAGGGTTGGGAACACTGAAGCTTTCTTT. Filled out from reference TRBV11-3 and TRBJ1-1, the complete variable domain reads EAGVVQSPRYKIIEKKQPVAFWCNPISGHNTLYWYLQNLGQGPELLIRYENEEAVDDSQLPKDRFSAERLKGVDSTLKIQPAELGDSAVYLCASRDRVGNTEAFFGQGTRLTVV.

The rearrangement joins TRBV7-6 to TRBJ2-3, with 11 bases matching TRBD2. V trimming: 0 bases; J trimming: 4 bases; junction bases outside the gene matches: 6. This CDR3 spans 17 amino acids. Germline V gene sequence: CDR1 SGHVS, CDR2 FNYEAQ. The CDR3 DNA sequence: TGTGCCAGCAGCTTAGCGCTTACTAGCGGGAGCGCAGATACGCAGTATTTT. Residues: CASSLALTSGSADTQYF.

The chain employs TRBV5-1 and TRBJ2-3; D gene ambiguous. There are 12 residues in the CDR3. Looked up from germline, CDR1 is SGHRS and CDR2 is YFSETQ. The V gene lost 3 bases and the J gene lost 5 bases, with 7 bases spanning the gap. The CDR3 loop reads CASSSGGDTQYF. The CDR3, as DNA: TGCGCCAGCAGCTCGGGTGGAGATACGCAGTATTTT.

The chain uses TRBV7-8 and TRBJ1-1; D not resolved. This CDR3 comprises 16 residues. Germline V gene data show CDR1 as SGHVS and CDR2 as FQNEAQ. V lost 2 bases and J 5 bases, leaving 18 bases between the germline ends. The CDR3, as DNA: TGTGCCAGCAGCTTATGGGAGGGCAACGGAGAAACTGAAGCTTTCTTT. Translation gives CASSLWEGNGETEAFF. The complete variable domain, with remaining parts taken from reference TRBV7-8 and TRBJ1-1, reads GAGVSQSPRYKVAKRGQDVALRCDPISGHVSLFWYQQALGQGPEFLTYFQNEAQLDKSGLPSDRFFAERPEGSVSTLKIQRTQQEDSAVYLCASSLWEGNGETEAFFGQGTRLTVV.

This clone was detected many times. The gene calls are TRBV7-9 and TRBJ2-1; weak D call: TRBD2 (7 bases). Looked up from germline, CDR1 is SEHNR and CDR2 is FQNEAQ (reference sequence). The CDR3 contains 12 residues. V lost 1 base and J lost 12, with 10 bases in between. The CDR3: CASSLVGGVQFF. The CDR3 nucleotides are TGTGCCAGCAGCTTAGTAGGGGGGGTGCAGTTCTTC.

The chain has TRBV19 and TRBJ2-2; the D is unclear. CDR1 LNHDA and CDR2 SQIVND come from the germline V gene (reference sequence). The CDR3 length is 14 residues. V was clipped by 7 bases and J by 4 bases, with 13 bases between them. The CDR3 nucleotides are TGTGCCAGTAAATTTGGTGGAGCCACCGGGGAGCTGTTTTTT. Protein product: CASKFGGATGELFF. Based on the CDR3 plus reference TRBV19 and TRBJ2-2, the full variable domain is DGGITQSPKYLFRKEGQNVTLSCEQNLNHDAMYWYRQDPGQGLRLIYYSQIVNDFQKGDIAEGYSVSREKKESFPLTVTSAQKNPTAFYLCASKFGGATGELFFGEGSRLTVL.